Described below is a single TCR beta chain sequence and its context. Its antigen remains unidentified. These data are taken from a study of cytomegalovirus exposure and HLA in healthy donors. Whole-study findings and limits: Later analysis associated a missense DCLRE1C variant with TCR beta V- and J-gene trimming. Most TCR sequences proved rare, with some public TCRs found in many donors. The study put 150 to 200 TCR beta chains on its list as cytomegalovirus-associated. CMV antigen specificity was confirmed in vitro for a few CMV-associated chains.

PCR involved 60 Vbeta and 13 Jbeta primers. TCRdb's table, derived via immunoSEQ multiplex PCR, lists solely in-frame clones and lacks some. The table shows under 200,000 clones, with around 83% occurring only once. V shed 6 bases, J shed 4 bases, and the junction held 7 bases outside the gene matches. This CDR3 region has 15 residues. Germline V gene lookup returns CDR1 KGHSH and CDR2 LQKENI. Sequencing was done on a sample of PBMCs. The clonotype was recovered from a man aged 40-49 years in good health and CMV-seropositive. The chain recombines TRBV18 with TRBJ2-1, with TRBD2 identical over 9 bases. The CDR3 DNA reads as TGTGCCAGCTCTCCGGGACTAGCCCCATACAATGAGCAGTTCTTC. This sequence encodes CASSPGLAPYNEQFF.